Presented here are 29 T cell receptor beta chains from one specimen sequenced in a study of T cell clonality in common variable immunodeficiency. Profiled with immunoSEQ multiplex PCR; TCRdb holds only in-frame clones, not every one. The data show about 60,000 clones, with none appearing a single time. The sequenced sample consisted of peripheral blood mononuclear cells. The source is a person aged 18-70 years in good health.

The table lists this clone with many counts. Incomplete CDR3 DNA: TGTGCCAGTTGCGCTAGCGACCCCTACGAG. Its translation: CASCASDPYE. The full CDR3 protein is CASCASDPYEQYF. This sequence joins TRBV19 and TRBJ2-7; TRBD2 is a possible D gene (6 bases). The CDR3 end lies 3 residues beyond the end of the read and is filled in from the germline J gene. The germline V and J ends were trimmed by 8 bases and 2 bases, with 13 bases remaining between them. This CDR3 region has 13 residues. Germline CDR1 reads LNHDA; CDR2 reads SQIVND (reference sequence). The full variable domain, rest sourced from reference TRBV19 and TRBJ2-7, is DGGITQSPKYLFRKEGQNVTLSCEQNLNHDAMYWYRQDPGQGLRLIYYSQIVNDFQKGDIAEGYSVSREKKESFPLTVTSAQKNPTAFYLCASCASDPYEQYFGPGTRLTVT.

This clone was found many times. With the read ending 3 residues before the CDR3 end, the germline J gene is used to fill in that end. This sequence joins TRBV18 and TRBJ2-1; 9 bases map to TRBD2. The germline V gene encodes CDR1 KGHSH and CDR2 LQKENI. Germline trimming cut 5 bases from V and 5 bases from J; bases unmatched to any gene: 13. CDR3 size: 17 residues. Here the CDR3 reads CASSSPTGASGDNEQFF. The CDR3 bases that were read are TGTGCCAGCTCAAGCCCTACCGGGGCTAGCGGGGACAATGAG.

Only a few counts were recorded for this clone. Read sequence stops 3 residues before the CDR3 end, and the germline J gene provides the missing end. The chain joins TRBV11-3 to TRBJ2-5; a possible D gene is TRBD1 (5 bases). Per the germline V gene, CDR1 is SGHNT and CDR2 is YENEEA. Between the trimmed V and J ends, which lost 2 bases and 0 bases, there was a span of 10 bases. The CDR3 extends over 15 amino acids. The CDR3 DNA, read in part, is TGTGCCAGCAGCTTATCGACAGTGCACCAAGAGACC. Translation: CASSLSTVHQET. The whole CDR3 is CASSLSTVHQETQYF.

This clone showed up many times. The read ends 3 residues shy of where the CDR3 ends; the end is completed using the germline J gene. The chain combines TRBV5-1 with TRBJ2-7, with 9 bases aligning to TRBD1. Germline V CDR1 and CDR2: SGHRS, YFSETQ. Losses at the gene ends were 3 bases for V and 1 base for J; bases not matched to a gene: 5. The CDR3 loop spans 15 amino acids. CDR3: CASSSGTGKSYEQYF. CDR3 DNA (partial): TGCGCCAGCAGCTCCGGGACAGGGAAATCCTACGAG.

This clone was counted at least ten times. The sequenced part of the CDR3 DNA is TGTGCCAGCAGTTCTGGGCTGGAGGGGGCGCCGACG. This encodes CASSSGLEGAPT. The complete CDR3 protein is CASSSGLEGAPTQYF. This chain connects TRBV6-2 or TRBV6-3 to TRBJ2-3, with D perhaps TRBD1 (7 bases). The read comes to an end 3 residues before the CDR3 does, leaving the germline J gene to fill in the end. The V gene's germline CDR1 is MNHEY and CDR2 SVGEGT. The CDR3 covers 15 residues.

This clone was picked up many times. The CDR3 extends 3 residues past the end of the read, so its final part is completed from the germline J gene. V usage is TRBV20-1 and J usage is TRBJ2-3, with no clear D. Germline CDR1 and CDR2: DFQATT and SNEGSKA (reference sequence). This CDR3 has 15 residues. Trimming cost V 2 bases and J 2 bases, with 14 bases left between them. The covered CDR3 bases are TGCAGTGCTAGATGGCACCAACCCCCCACAGATACG. It encodes CSARWHQPPTDT. In full, the CDR3 is CSARWHQPPTDTQYF.

This clone was seen at least ten times. Coverage ceases 3 residues before the CDR3 finishes, and the germline J gene fills in the end. The chain employs TRBV13 and TRBJ2-5, with 7 bases identical to TRBD2. Germline lookup yields CDR1 PRHDT and CDR2 FYEKMQ (reference sequence). The CDR3 is 14 residues long. V lost 4 bases to trimming and J lost 3 bases; unmatched junction nucleotides: 5. The CDR3 sequence is CASSSRTREETQYF. The CDR3 DNA, read in part, is TGTGCCAGCAGCTCACGGACTAGGGAAGAGACC.

This clone was counted ten times or more. The read terminates 3 residues before the CDR3 end, so the remaining end is supplied by the germline J gene. The chain is built from TRBV5-4 and TRBJ2-1, with 9 nucleotides matching TRBD1. The CDR3 has 14 residues. In germline, CDR1 is SGHNT, CDR2 YYREEE (reference sequence). Trimming removed 3 bases from V and 5 bases from J; junction bases left unmatched: 3. The sequenced part of the CDR3 DNA is TGTGCCAGCAGCTCGGGACAGGGACACAATGAG. This encodes CASSSGQGHNE. The full CDR3 is CASSSGQGHNEQFF.

There are many counts of this clone. The sequence runs out 3 residues before the end of the CDR3; the remainder is reconstructed from the germline J gene. The chain links TRBV5-1 to TRBJ2-7; unclear D gene. With 2 bases removed from V and 6 bases from J, the gap between germline ends came to 9 bases. The CDR3 spans 12 residues. Germline lookup yields CDR1 SGHRS and CDR2 YFSETQ. The CDR3 spells CASSFAESEQYF. The CDR3 DNA, read in part, is TGCGCCAGCAGCTTTGCGGAGAGCGAG.

This clone was found many times. The missing CDR3 end, 3 residues past where the read stops, is filled in from the germline J gene. The chain employs TRBV19 and TRBJ1-1; weak D call: TRBD1 (6 bases). Germline V lookup: CDR1 LNHDA, CDR2 SQIVND (reference sequence). Trimming pared 3 bases from V and 4 bases from J, leaving 15 bases between. The CDR3 length is 15 residues. CDR3 DNA (partial): TGTGCCAGTAGTATCTCAGGACAGAATAGCACTGAA. Protein sequence: CASSISGQNSTE. The entire CDR3 reads CASSISGQNSTEAFF.

This clone was recorded many times. Read data end 3 residues before the CDR3 end; the end is taken from the germline J gene. The chain employs TRBV7-3 and TRBJ1-6; no clear D. The V end lost 3 bases, the J end lost 6 bases, and 3 bases lay between the germline ends. Looked up from germline, CDR1 is SGHTA and CDR2 is FQGTGA. There are 12 residues in the CDR3. Here the CDR3 reads CASSFSNSPLHF. The part of the CDR3 DNA that was read is TGTGCCAGCAGCTTCTCTAATTCACCC.

There are many counts of this clone. This CDR3 is CSVETSGWYNEQFF. The sequenced CDR3 bases are TGCAGCGTAGAGACTAGCGGGTGGTACAATGAG. V is TRBV29-1 and J is TRBJ2-1; 10 nucleotides align to TRBD2. The CDR3 goes on 3 residues after the read ends, and that part is filled in from the germline J gene. V trimming: 6 bases; J trimming: 4 bases; junction bases outside the gene matches: 6. Germline V gene sequence: CDR1 SQVTM, CDR2 ANQGSEA. This CDR3 has 14 amino acids.

Worth noting for this clone: The sequence runs out 3 residues before the end of the CDR3; the remainder is reconstructed from the germline J gene. This chain connects TRBV27 to TRBJ2-7; 11 bases align to TRBD2. CDR1 and CDR2 (germline): MNHEY, SMNVEV (reference sequence). V was clipped by 5 bases and J by 2 bases; unmatched bases: 5. The CDR3 is 15 amino acids. The sequenced CDR3 bases are TGTGCCAGCAGTGTAACTAGCGGGAGTACCTACGAG. Residues: CASSVTSGSTYE. The complete CDR3 sequence is CASSVTSGSTYEQYF.

This clone was counted ten times or more. Sequencing ends 3 residues short of the CDR3 end; the germline J gene provides the rest. The V call is TRBV10-3, the J call TRBJ2-4; 8 positions agree with TRBD2. With 9 bases clipped from V and 3 bases from J, the junction kept 4 bases outside the gene matches. This CDR3 comprises 13 residues. In germline, CDR1 is ENHRY, CDR2 SYGVKD. The DNA read from the CDR3 is TGTGCCATAGCGGGAGATGACAAAAACATT. It codes for CAIAGDDKNI. The entire CDR3 is CAIAGDDKNIQYF.

This clone was seen ten or more times. The read terminates 3 residues ahead of where the CDR3 ends, so the germline J gene completes it. This sequence joins TRBV7-9 and TRBJ2-7; D perhaps matches TRBD1 (5 bases). Germline V gene sequence: CDR1 SEHNR, CDR2 FQNEAQ (reference sequence). The V and J ends lost 3 bases and 2 bases respectively, with 8 bases between them. This CDR3 contains 13 residues. The CDR3 region is CASSFTGPYEQYF. The covered CDR3 bases are TGTGCCAGCAGCTTCACAGGTCCCTACGAG.

In this sample, this clone turned up many times. Sequencing ends 3 residues short of the CDR3 end; the germline J gene provides the rest. The chain combines TRBV28 with TRBJ2-3; 9 bases line up with TRBD1. V lost 6 bases to trimming and J lost 5 bases; unmatched junction nucleotides: 9. CDR3 length equals 15 residues. CDR1 and CDR2 (germline): MDHEN, SYDVKM. CDR3 sequence: CASRPGTGRGDTQYF. Incomplete CDR3 DNA: TGTGCCAGCAGACCCGGGACAGGGCGAGGAGATACG. Using reference TRBV28 and TRBJ2-3 for the parts outside the CDR3, the full variable domain is DVKVTQSSRYLVKRTGEKVFLECVQDMDHENMFWYRQDPGLGLRLIYFSYDVKMKEKGDIPEGYSVSREKKERFSLILESASTNQTSMYLCASRPGTGRGDTQYFGPGTRLTVL.

This clone has ten or more counts. With the read ending 3 residues before the CDR3 end, the germline J gene is used to fill in that end. V is TRBV7-8 and J is TRBJ2-2; 9 nucleotides agree with TRBD2. The CDR3 is 16 residues long. The V gene's germline CDR1 is SGHVS and CDR2 FQNEAQ. With V trimmed by 5 bases and J by 0 bases, 4 bases remained unmatched. CDR3 protein: CASSQGLAANTGELFF. CDR3 DNA, as far as it was read: TGTGCCAGCAGCCAGGGACTAGCAGCGAACACCGGGGAG.

This clone has a count of ten or more. Here the CDR3 reads CSARTGNYGYTF. The part of the CDR3 DNA that was read is TGCAGTGCTAGGACAGGGAACTATGGC. The chain carries TRBV20-1 and TRBJ1-2; TRBD1 matches at 7 bases. The read ends 3 residues before the CDR3 terminus; that terminus is restored from the germline J gene. This CDR3 is built from 12 residues. Trimming at V came to 3 bases and at J to 2 bases, leaving 0 bases not matched to a gene. Germline lookup yields CDR1 DFQATT and CDR2 SNEGSKA (reference sequence).

This clone has ten or more counts. The read terminates 3 residues before the CDR3 end, so the remaining end is supplied by the germline J gene. V is TRBV4-2 and J is TRBJ1-2; 10 nucleotides align to TRBD1. The germline gives CDR1 LGHNA, CDR2 YNFKEQ. With 1 base clipped from V and 7 bases from J, the junction kept 6 bases outside the gene matches. This CDR3 contains 15 residues. CDR3 sequence: CASSQGGTGVFGYTF. Incomplete CDR3 DNA: TGTGCCAGCAGCCAAGGGGGGACAGGGGTTTTTGGC.

This clone was found many times. CDR3 sequence: CASSGGSSGRTGELFF. CDR3 DNA, as far as it was read: TGTGCCAGCAGTGGTGGTAGTAGCGGGAGGACCGGGGAG. The genes are TRBV2 and TRBJ2-2; 10 nucleotides agree with TRBD2. The sequence runs out 3 residues before the end of the CDR3; the remainder is reconstructed from the germline J gene. The CDR3 spans 16 residues. Germline loops: CDR1 SNHLY, CDR2 FYNNEI. J lost 5 bases, V lost 4 bases, and 7 bases had no gene match.

Notes on this clone: The read comes to an end 3 residues before the CDR3 does, leaving the germline J gene to fill in the end. This chain uses TRBV2 with TRBJ2-3, with 7 bases lining up with TRBD2. Unmatched junction bases numbered 9, after V lost 6 bases and J lost 3 bases. CDR1 and CDR2 from the germline V gene are SNHLY and FYNNEI. This CDR3 region has 15 residues. The DNA read from the CDR3 is TGTGCCAGCAGCCTGGGGAGCGGGGCTACAGATACG. It specifies CASSLGSGATDT. The full CDR3 sequence reads CASSLGSGATDTQYF. Full variable domain (rest looked up from reference TRBV2 and TRBJ2-3): EPEVTQTPSHQVTQMGQEVILRCVPISNHLYFYWYRQILGQKVEFLVSFYNNEISEKSEIFDDQFSVERPDGSNFTLKIRSTKLEDSAMYFCASSLGSGATDTQYFGPGTRLTVL.

This clone was found many times. The missing CDR3 end, 3 residues past where the read stops, is filled in from the germline J gene. The chain employs TRBV7-2 and TRBJ2-6; possible D gene TRBD2, 6 bases. V was pared by 3 bases and J by 4 bases, with 10 bases between. Germline V lookup: CDR1 SGHTA, CDR2 FQGNSA. This CDR3 spans 15 amino acids. CDR3 loop: CASSLGGGGANVLTF. The sequenced part of the CDR3 DNA is TGTGCCAGCAGCTTGGGGGGTGGCGGGGCCAACGTC. The variable domain in full, with the rest retrieved from reference TRBV7-2 and TRBJ2-6, is GAGVSQSPSNKVTEKGKDVELRCDPISGHTALYWYRQSLGQGLEFLIYFQGNSAPDKSGLPSDRFSAERTGGSVSTLTIQRTQQEDSAVYLCASSLGGGGANVLTFGAGSRLTVL.

This clone was seen many times. One end of the junction fails to match germline, which may point to a read error. The read ends 3 residues early relative to the CDR3; the germline J gene fills the gap. The genes are TRBV4-2 and TRBJ1-4; 8 positions match TRBD1. The germline gives CDR1 LGHNA, CDR2 YNFKEQ. The CDR3 extends over 15 amino acids. Partial CDR3 DNA: TGCGCCAGCAGTGTAGGACAGGGAGCTAATGAAAAA. This gives the protein CASSVGQGANEK. The CDR3 as a whole reads CASSVGQGANEKLFF.

This clone has ten or more counts. Here the CDR3 reads CSARDNGAASYNSPLHF. The covered CDR3 bases are TGCAGTGCTAGAGATAATGGGGCAGCCTCCTATAATTCACCC. This chain uses TRBV20-1 with TRBJ1-6, with D perhaps matching TRBD1 (5 bases). The observed sequence ends 3 residues before the CDR3 terminus, with the missing tail filled in from the germline J gene. There are 17 residues in the CDR3. V lost 0 bases and J lost 0, with 12 bases in between. The V gene's germline CDR1 is DFQATT and CDR2 SNEGSKA (reference sequence).

In its sample, this clone was seen many times. CDR3: CSVVENRETYEQYF. CDR3 bases read: TGCAGCGTCGTAGAAAACAGGGAAACTTACGAG. The rearrangement links TRBV29-1 to TRBJ2-7; D may be TRBD1 (6 bases). The DNA ends 3 residues before the CDR3 does, and the rest of the CDR3 is filled in from the germline J gene. V lost 6 bases, J lost 4 bases, and 19 bases lay in between. The CDR3 spans 14 residues. Germline values: CDR1 SQVTM, CDR2 ANQGSEA.

This clone was observed at least ten times. The read is 3 residues too short to cover the CDR3 end, so that end is filled in from the germline J gene. The V call is TRBV6-4, the J call TRBJ2-3; a possible D gene is TRBD2 (6 bases). The V end lost 4 bases, the J end lost 2 bases, and 13 bases lay between the germline ends. The CDR3 covers 15 residues. CDR1 is MRHNA and CDR2 is SNTAGT in the germline V gene. The CDR3 sequence is CASSGNSGITDTQYF. The CDR3 bases that were read are TGTGCCAGCAGTGGTAATAGCGGCATCACAGATACG.

This clone occurred many times. The read stops 3 residues short of the end of the CDR3; the missing end is completed from the germline J gene. The genes are TRBV20-1 and TRBJ2-3, with 11 bases lining up with TRBD2. The CDR3 contains 16 residues. V trimming: 6 bases; J trimming: 3 bases; junction bases outside the gene matches: 11. Germline values: CDR1 DFQATT, CDR2 SNEGSKA (reference sequence). CDR3 bases read: TGCAGTGCCGAATCGGGACTAGCGGAATTTACAGATACG. This gives the protein CSAESGLAEFTDT. The whole CDR3 sequence is CSAESGLAEFTDTQYF.

This clone was seen repeatedly, ten times or more. Read coverage stops 3 residues before the CDR3 terminus; the germline J gene supplies the remainder. The chain joins TRBV29-1 to TRBJ2-7; maybe TRBD1 (5 bases). CDR3 size: 14 residues. The V end lost 7 bases, the J end lost 2 bases, and 18 bases lay between the germline ends. Looked up from germline, CDR1 is SQVTM and CDR2 is ANQGSEA. CDR3 DNA, as far as it was read: TGCAGCGCCCAAGGACACCCACCAACCTACGAG. Its translation: CSAQGHPPTYE. The CDR3 in full is CSAQGHPPTYEQYF.

This clone was observed at least ten times. The read halts 3 residues ahead of the CDR3 end, with the missing end drawn from the germline J gene. The rearrangement joins TRBV15 to TRBJ2-4; D is possibly TRBD2 (6 bases). The germline CDR1 and CDR2 sequences are LNHNV and YYDKDF (reference sequence). The CDR3 extends over 15 amino acids. Trimming stripped 5 bases from V and 1 base from J, with 12 bases between. Incomplete CDR3 DNA: TGTGCCACCAGCGGGCGGGGTCCGGCCAAAAACATT. This gives the protein CATSGRGPAKNI. The whole CDR3 region reads CATSGRGPAKNIQYF.